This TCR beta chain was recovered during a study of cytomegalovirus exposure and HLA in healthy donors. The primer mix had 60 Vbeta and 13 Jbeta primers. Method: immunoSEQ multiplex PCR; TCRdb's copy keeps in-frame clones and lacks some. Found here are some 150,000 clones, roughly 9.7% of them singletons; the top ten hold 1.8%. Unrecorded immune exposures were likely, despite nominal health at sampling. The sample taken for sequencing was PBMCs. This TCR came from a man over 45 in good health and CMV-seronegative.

The CDR3 protein is CASSESGGAYNEQFF. CDR3 nucleotides: TGCGCCAGCAGCGAGAGCGGGGGGGCCTACAATGAGCAGTTCTTC. The rearrangement uses TRBV5-1 and TRBJ2-1; 10 nucleotides agree with TRBD2. This CDR3 has 15 amino acids. Germline V CDR1 and CDR2: SGHRS, YFSETQ. V was clipped by 4 bases and J by 2 bases; unmatched bases: 3.